Below are 14 T cell receptor beta chains sequenced from a single sample in a study of molecular identifiers for immune sequencing clone quantification. TCRdb used MiXCR to reprocess the PCR reads, holding one entry per CDR3 protein. The data show tens of thousands of distinct CDR3 sequences, just over 35% seen once. The sample consisted of naive CD8+ T cells from blood, with Jurkat cell RNA spiked in. The subset here: FACS-sorted CD8+CD4-CCR7+CD45RA+ naive T cells. These receptors were obtained from a human donor in good health. Some libraries in this study had Jurkat cell RNA spiked in.

Comments on this clonotype: Relative to the germline gene, one junction end is altered; a read error may explain this. The genes are TRBV7-9 and TRBJ2-5; perhaps D is TRBD1 or TRBD2 (5 bases each). CDR3 size: 13 residues. Germline assignment: CDR1 SEHNR and CDR2 FQNEAQ (reference sequence). DNA for the CDR3: TGTGCCTGCAGCCGGGGCTTGGGAGAGACCCAGTACTTC. Protein product: CACSRGLGETQYF.

Regarding this clonotype: A much larger clone differs by one base, so this may be a read error. V gene TRBV29-1 combines with J gene TRBJ2-5; D might be TRBD1 or TRBD2, each matching 5 bases. From germline, CDR1 is SQVTM and CDR2 ANQGSEA. The CDR3 is 13 residues long. This chain's CDR3 is CSAPLRGQEPQYF. As DNA, the CDR3 is TGCAGCGCCCCACTCCGGGGCCAAGAGCCCCAGTACTTC.

Notes on this clonotype: A much bigger clone sits one base away, suggesting this may be a read error. V usage is TRBV7-6 and J usage is TRBJ2-7, with D possibly being TRBD1 (6 bases). CDR1 is SGHVS, CDR2 FNYEAQ, per germline. This CDR3 region has 13 residues. The CDR3 DNA sequence: TGTACCAGCAGCGCGGACAGCGCCTACGAGCAGTACTTC. This translates into CTSSADSAYEQYF.

This clonotype was picked up a small number of times. The genes are TRBV9 and TRBJ2-7; 7 bases agree with TRBD2. Germline CDR1 is SGDLS and CDR2 is YYNGEE. V lost 0 bases to trimming and J lost 2 bases; unmatched junction nucleotides: 8. The CDR3 loop spans 16 amino acids. This CDR3 reads CASSVGGGGSPYEQYF. CDR3 DNA: TGTGCCAGCAGCGTAGGGGGGGGAGGCTCTCCCTACGAGCAGTACTTC.

On this clonotype itself: A read error may be the cause here, since a much bigger clone is one base away. The V and J genes are TRBV28 and TRBJ2-7, with a tentative D call TRBD2 (6 bases). V lost 3 bases and J 2 bases, leaving 8 bases between the germline ends. The CDR3 extends over 13 amino acids. Per the germline V gene, CDR1 is MDHEN and CDR2 is SYDVKM. The CDR3 sequence is CASSFAGPYEQYF. In nucleotides, the CDR3 is TGTGCCAGCAGTTTTGCGGGACCCTACGAGCAGTACTTC.

As for this clonotype: A read error may be the cause here, since a much bigger clone is one base away. The CDR3 spells CASSAAVGASTDTQYF. The CDR3 DNA reads as TGTGCCAGCAGCGCCGCCGTTGGGGCTAGCACAGATACGCAGTATTTT. This chain connects TRBV7-2 to TRBJ2-3, with D possibly matching TRBD1 (5 bases). V lost 5 bases and J lost 0, with 15 bases in between. Germline V gene sequence: CDR1 SGHTA, CDR2 FQGNSA. This CDR3 is 16 amino acids long.

V gene TRBV4-2 combines with J gene TRBJ2-2; D call uncertain. The length of the CDR3 is 15 residues. The V gene's germline CDR1 is LGHNA and CDR2 YNFKEQ. The ends were cut back, 4 bases at V and 3 bases at J, with 12 bases in the middle. CDR3 coding DNA: TGTGCCAGCAGCCGGACCCCGTCGGACACCGGGGAGCTGTTTTTT. Amino acid sequence: CASSRTPSDTGELFF.

Concerning this clonotype itself: One end of the junction does not line up with germline, which may come from a read error. V gene TRBV20-1 combines with J gene TRBJ2-3, with TRBD2 matching over 8 bases. This CDR3 has 16 residues. CDR1 DFQATT and CDR2 SNEGSKA come from the germline V gene (reference sequence). The CDR3 coding sequence is TGCAGTGGTACCGGGGGTAGCGGGGTGGCCACAGCTACGCAGTATTTT. It is translated as CSGTGGSGVATATQYF.

Concerning this clonotype itself: Because it lacks the conserved phenylalanine or tryptophan at the end, this CDR3 is likely a read error. This chain joins TRBV7-9 and TRBJ2-7; weak D call: TRBD1 (6 bases). Germline CDR1 and CDR2: SEHNR and FQNEAQ (reference sequence). Trimming cost V 4 bases and J 5 bases, with 18 bases left between them. The CDR3 extends over 15 amino acids. The CDR3 region is CASSSDSSPGNEQYI. Here the CDR3 DNA reads TGTGCCAGCAGCTCGGACAGTTCCCCGGGGAACGAGCAGTACATC.

In its sample, this clonotype was seen once. Relative to the germline gene, one junction end is altered; a read error may explain this. The V call is TRBV7-2, the J call TRBJ1-3, with D hard to call. The germline V gene encodes CDR1 SGHTA and CDR2 FQGNSA. The CDR3 is 14 residues long. This chain's CDR3 is CASSLGSSGNTINF. Here the CDR3 DNA reads TGTGCCAGCAGCTTAGGCAGCTCTGGAAACACCATAAATTTT. Together with reference TRBV7-2 and TRBJ1-3, the CDR3 gives the full variable domain: GAGVSQSPSNKVTEKGKDVELRCDPISGHTALYWYRQSLGQGLEFLIYFQGNSAPDKSGLPSDRFSAERTGGSVSTLTIQRTQQEDSAVYLCASSLGSSGNTINFGEGSWLTVV.

On this clonotype: Since a much larger clone is just one base distant, this may be a read error. The rearrangement joins TRBV5-3 to TRBJ2-7; the D gene is possibly TRBD1 (5 bases). TRBV5-3 is classed as an ORF, of uncertain function. This CDR3 contains 15 residues. The CDR3 spells CASSLGPGRVREQYF. The CDR3 nucleotides are TGTGCCAGCAGCTTGGGGCCAGGGCGAGTGAGGGAGCAGTACTTC.

This clonotype was recorded at least ten times. The J gene is TRBJ2-1, the V gene TRBV7-2, with 8 nucleotides matching TRBD2. After removal of 8 bases from V and 9 bases from J, the junction contained 18 bases not matched to a gene. The CDR3 contains 16 residues. CDR1 and CDR2 (germline): SGHTA, FQGNSA. The CDR3 protein is CASEPSSGRILAEQFF. The CDR3 DNA reads as TGTGCCAGCGAGCCCTCTAGCGGGCGCATTCTCGCTGAGCAGTTCTTC.

This clonotype was seen a handful of times. The V and J genes are TRBV28 and TRBJ2-7; a possible D gene is TRBD2 (5 bases). CDR3 length: 14 amino acids. The V gene's germline CDR1 is MDHEN and CDR2 SYDVKM. V was cut by 5 bases and J by 3 bases, with 14 bases left in between. For the CDR3, the DNA is TGTGCCAGCAGTCCTGGGATCGGGATCTACGAGCAGTACTTC. Its translation is CASSPGIGIYEQYF.

Note on this clonotype: A single base separates this from a much larger clone, so it may be a read error. This CDR3 fails to terminate in the conserved phenylalanine or tryptophan, so it likely reflects a read error. CDR3 sequence: CASSHGTGSDTQYL. Written as DNA, the CDR3 is TGCGCCAGCAGCCACGGGACAGGGTCAGATACGCAGTATTTA. This rearrangement joins TRBV5-1 to TRBJ2-3; 9 positions match TRBD1. Trimming took 4 bases from V and 4 from J; bases not matched to a gene: 4. The CDR3 is 14 residues long. Germline CDR1 reads SGHRS; CDR2 reads YFSETQ.